The 5 T cell receptor beta chains below come from one sample, sequenced in a study of molecular identifiers for immune sequencing clone quantification. TCRdb reprocessed the PCR reads with MiXCR, giving one entry per CDR3 protein. The data contain about 640,000 distinct CDR3 sequences, about 20% of them seen just once; the ten biggest clones take up roughly 0.9%. Sequenced material: naive CD8+ T cells from blood, with Jurkat cell RNA spiked in. The sample's subset: FACS-sorted CD8+CD4-CCR7+CD45RA+ naive T cells. Receptors originate from a human donor in good health. Some libraries in this study had Jurkat cell RNA spiked in.

In its sample, this clonotype was seen many times. The chain uses TRBV4-1 and TRBJ1-5, with TRBD1 matching 8 bases. The J segment lost 3 bases and the V segment lost 1 base, leaving 2 bases of the junction unmatched. This CDR3 region has 15 residues. The germline gives CDR1 MGHRA, CDR2 YSYEKL. CDR3 residues: CASSQGDRPNQPQHF. The CDR3 DNA follows: TGCGCCAGCAGCCAAGGGGACAGGCCCAATCAGCCCCAGCATTTT.

About this clonotype itself: The junction shows a germline mismatch at one end, possibly a read error. The chain recombines TRBV13 with TRBJ2-1; 9 bases map to TRBD2. The CDR3 runs 17 residues. Germline CDR1 is PRHDT and CDR2 is FYEKMQ (reference sequence). The CDR3 sequence is CASSPTLAGKRSNEQSF. The CDR3 nucleotides read TGTGCCAGCAGCCCTACGCTAGCGGGGAAGAGGTCCAATGAGCAGTCCTTC.

This clonotype was counted many times. V and J are TRBV3-1 and TRBJ1-3; no definite D call. The CDR3 totals 13 residues. V was pared by 1 base and J by 8 bases, with 9 bases between. The germline gives CDR1 LGHDT, CDR2 YNNKEL (reference sequence). The CDR3 here is CASSQGGPDTIYF. The CDR3 DNA reads as TGTGCCAGCAGCCAAGGGGGTCCGGACACCATATATTTT.

The chain recombines TRBV27 with TRBJ2-2; 9 nucleotides line up with TRBD2. Germline values: CDR1 MNHEY, CDR2 SMNVEV (reference sequence). Unmatched junction bases numbered 7, after V lost 6 bases and J lost 2 bases. The CDR3 runs 16 residues. The CDR3 sequence: CASRPYSGSNTGELFF. The CDR3, as DNA: TGTGCCAGCAGACCTTATAGCGGGAGTAACACCGGGGAGCTGTTTTTT.

As concerns this clonotype: One base away lies a much larger clone, so this may be a sequencing read error. The chain employs TRBV14 and TRBJ1-5; 7 nucleotides agree with TRBD1. V gave up 5 bases and J gave up 2 bases; unmatched junction bases: 15. The CDR3 length is 18 residues. Germline V gene lookup returns CDR1 SGHDN and CDR2 FVKESK. CDR3 nucleotide sequence: TGTGCCAGCAGCGAATACAGGGGCGGGGGGAATCGCAATCAGCCCCAGCATTTT. This encodes CASSEYRGGGNRNQPQHF.